Listed below are T cell receptor beta chains from one sample, sequenced in a study of siplizumab effects on memory and regulatory T cells. Only in-frame clones appear in the TCRdb table, and some are missing; sequencing was by immunoSEQ multiplex PCR. The sample records 99,000 or so clones, roughly 94% being singletons. Specimen: non-Treg CD4+ T cells sorted from blood. The receptors derive from a human donor in good health. Both conserved end residues are part of each CDR3. D genes are given only for firm matches. Where a row states a size, it is once, few, many or the class of an expanded clone; other rows omit it.

j_gene | d_gene | len | abundance | v_gene | CDR3aa | CDR3nt
TRBJ2-5 | NA | 14 | NA | TRBV10-1 | CASSDRKQQETQYF | TGCGCCAGCAGTGATCGAAAACAGCAAGAGACCCAGTACTTC
TRBJ2-3 | NA | 13 | once | TRBV10-2 | CASSESGYDTQYF | TGCGCCAGCAGTGAGTCGGGATACGATACGCAGTATTTT
TRBJ1-1 | NA | 19 | NA | TRBV7-9 | CASSLSFTRNEGSIGGAFF | TGTGCCAGCAGCCTTTCCTTCACTCGGAACGAAGGGTCTATTGGGGGAGCTTTCTTT
TRBJ2-1 | NA | 15 | NA | TRBV7-2 | CASSLLTSQFNEQFF | TGTGCCAGCAGCTTACTAACTAGCCAATTCAATGAGCAGTTCTTC
TRBJ1-3 | NA | 14 | NA | TRBV29-1 | CSVVYRHSGNTIYF | TGCAGCGTTGTGTACCGTCACTCTGGAAACACCATATATTTT
TRBJ2-7 | NA | 14 | NA | TRBV28 | CAGTIGAGPYEQYF | TGTGCCGGCACCATCGGGGCGGGACCCTACGAGCAGTACTTC
TRBJ1-3 | NA | 17 | NA | TRBV5-6 | CASSLDGAHFSGNTIYF | TGTGCCAGCAGCTTGGACGGCGCTCACTTCTCTGGAAACACCATATATTTT
TRBJ1-5 | NA | 16 | NA | TRBV2 | CASRDPGSTRLEPQHF | TGTGCCAGCAGAGATCCGGGATCAACCCGTCTAGAGCCCCAGCATTTT
TRBJ2-5 | NA | 15 | once | TRBV5-1 | CASSLTRAGQETQYF | TGCGCCAGCAGCCTGACGAGGGCAGGACAAGAGACCCAGTACTTC
TRBJ2-2 | NA | 17 | NA | TRBV6-4 | CASSDLGGPQDTGELFF | TGTGCCAGCAGTGATTTAGGAGGCCCACAGGACACCGGGGAGCTGTTTTTT
TRBJ2-4 | NA | 12 | NA | TRBV14 | CASSQAVGRLYF | TGTGCCAGCAGCCAAGCCGTCGGCAGGTTGTACTTC
TRBJ2-2 | NA | 15 | NA | TRBV4-1 | CAAGGALRGIGELFF | TGCGCGGCAGGAGGGGCGTTACGAGGTATCGGGGAGCTGTTTTTT
TRBJ1-5 | NA | 13 | NA | TRBV28 | CAILGGSHQPQHF | TGTGCTATACTGGGGGGTTCTCATCAGCCCCAGCATTTT
TRBJ1-4 | NA | 10 | NA | TRBV30 | CAWANEKLFF | TGTGCCTGGGCCAATGAAAAACTGTTTTTT
TRBJ2-1 | TRBD2 | 15 | few | TRBV2 | CASSELAGAYNEQFF | TGTGCCAGCAGTGAACTAGCGGGAGCTTACAATGAGCAGTTCTTC
TRBJ2-7 | TRBD1 | 14 | NA | TRBV19 | CASSRTGGIYEQYF | TGTGCCAGTAGCAGGACAGGGGGGATCTACGAGCAGTACTTC
TRBJ2-6 | NA | 16 | NA | TRBV4-2 | CASSQDPGTGANVLTF | TGTGCCAGCAGCCAAGACCCAGGGACCGGGGCCAACGTCCTGACTTTC
TRBJ2-1 | TRBD2 | 16 | NA | TRBV30 | CAWNGLAGLSYNEQFF | TGTGCCTGGAATGGGTTAGCGGGCCTCTCCTACAATGAGCAGTTCTTC
TRBJ2-1 | TRBD2 | 16 | NA | TRBV7-8 | CASRLVPNGLGVEQFF | TGTGCCAGCAGGTTAGTCCCAAATGGACTAGGGGTTGAGCAGTTCTTC
TRBJ2-7 | NA | 15 | NA | TRBV5-4 | CASSLEPSLAYEQYF | TGTGCCAGCAGCTTGGAGCCTTCCCTGGCCTACGAGCAGTACTTC